This T cell receptor (beta chain) is drawn from a study of blood T cell repertoires in COVID-19. Germline trimming cut 8 bases from V and 9 bases from J; bases unmatched to any gene: 4. Per germline, CDR1 SNHLY and CDR2 FYNNEI. The CDR3 length is 11 residues. Assay: immunoSEQ multiplex PCR; the TCRdb copy retains only in-frame clones and omits some. The sample includes 150,000 to 200,000 clones, around 82% seen only once; the top ten take less than 20%. Residents of about two dozen US areas, aged roughly 18 to 95 years, made up the participants. This chain links TRBV2 with TRBJ2-1, with 7 bases fitting TRBD2. Sequenced sample: PBMCs or T cells enriched from blood (not recorded which). This clonotype was obtained from a woman aged 50 to 65 with acute COVID-19. CDR3 sequence: CASLGEGEQFF. The DNA of the CDR3 is TGTGCCAGCCTAGGGGAGGGTGAGCAGTTCTTC.